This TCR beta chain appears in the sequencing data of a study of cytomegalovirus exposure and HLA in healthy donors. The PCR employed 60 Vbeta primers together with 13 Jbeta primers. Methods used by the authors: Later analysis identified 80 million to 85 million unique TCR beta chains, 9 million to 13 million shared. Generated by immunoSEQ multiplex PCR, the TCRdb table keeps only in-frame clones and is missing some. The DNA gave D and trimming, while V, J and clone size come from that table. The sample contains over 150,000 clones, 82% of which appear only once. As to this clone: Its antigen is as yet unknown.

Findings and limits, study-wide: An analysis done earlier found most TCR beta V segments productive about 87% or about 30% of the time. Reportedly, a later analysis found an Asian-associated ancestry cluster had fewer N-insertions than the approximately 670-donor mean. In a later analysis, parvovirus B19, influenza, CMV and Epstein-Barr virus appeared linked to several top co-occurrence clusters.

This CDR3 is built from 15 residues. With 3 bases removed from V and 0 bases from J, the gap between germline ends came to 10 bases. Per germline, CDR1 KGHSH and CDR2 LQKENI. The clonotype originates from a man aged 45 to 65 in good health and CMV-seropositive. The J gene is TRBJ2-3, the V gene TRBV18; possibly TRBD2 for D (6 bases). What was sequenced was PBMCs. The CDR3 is CASSPPGVSTDTQYF. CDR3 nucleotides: TGTGCCAGCTCACCCCCGGGGGTGAGCACAGATACGCAGTATTTT.